This TCR beta chain appears in the sequencing data of a study of cytomegalovirus exposure and HLA in healthy donors. The CDR3 has 16 residues. Germline CDR1 is SGHRS and CDR2 is YFSETQ. The V end was cut by 3 bases, the J end by 4 bases, with 17 bases between. This clone was counted between two and nine times. Primers: 60 Vbeta forward and 13 Jbeta reverse. The assay was immunoSEQ multiplex PCR, and TCRdb's table has in-frame clones only and misses some. Of more than 95,000 clones in the sample, roughly 68% were seen once. What was sequenced was PBMCs. The V call is TRBV5-1, the J call TRBJ1-3; possibly TRBD1 for D (6 bases). The receptor was derived from a woman aged 45 to 65 in good health and CMV-seropositive. The CDR3 sequence is CASSYQGTGKGNTIYF. The DNA of the CDR3 is TGCGCCAGCAGCTATCAGGGAACAGGGAAAGGAAACACCATATATTTT.